What follows are 31 T cell receptor beta chains derived from one specimen sequenced in a study of cytomegalovirus exposure and HLA in healthy donors. Here immunoSEQ multiplex PCR was the method, and the copy in TCRdb shows in-frame clones only, minus some. The sample lists under 250,000 clones, around four fifths occurring once. The sample comprised PBMCs. The source is a young woman in good health and CMV-seronegative.

The chain has TRBV4-1 and TRBJ1-2, with 8 nucleotides matching TRBD1. This CDR3 contains 17 residues. Germline-derived CDR1 and CDR2 are MGHRA and YSYEKL. V was clipped by 4 bases and J by 3 bases; unmatched bases: 13. The CDR3 region has the DNA TGCGCCAGCAGCCTGCGGGAATACAGGGGGACGGACTATGGCTACACCTTC. Protein: CASSLREYRGTDYGYTF.

This chain links TRBV30 with TRBJ1-1, with TRBD1 identical over 7 bases. The V gene's germline CDR1 is GTSNPN and CDR2 SVGIG (reference sequence). V lost 0 bases and J lost 3; bases outside the gene matches: 4. The length of the CDR3 is 14 residues. In DNA, the CDR3 is TGTGCCTGGAGTGTAGGGCAGGGGGACACTGAAGCTTTCTTT. This sequence encodes CAWSVGQGDTEAFF.

V gene TRBV4-2 combines with J gene TRBJ1-2; tentative D call: TRBD1 (5 bases). Germline CDR1 is LGHNA and CDR2 is YNFKEQ. The CDR3 totals 14 residues. The V and J ends lost 2 bases and 4 bases respectively, with 11 bases between them. The CDR3 reads CASSQSGGSYGYTF. The CDR3 DNA is TGTGCCAGCAGCCAATCCGGGGGGTCCTATGGCTACACCTTC.

J is TRBJ1-5 and V is TRBV28; tentatively, D is TRBD1 (6 bases). Germline CDR1 is MDHEN and CDR2 is SYDVKM. The V and J ends lost 5 bases and 2 bases respectively, with 10 bases between them. The CDR3 runs 14 residues. CDR3 in amino acids: CASSTSGGNQPQHF. CDR3 DNA: TGTGCCAGCAGTACCTCAGGGGGCAATCAGCCCCAGCATTTT.

The chain is built from TRBV9 and TRBJ1-4, with D unresolved. This CDR3 has 15 amino acids. The V and J ends lost 1 base and 0 bases respectively, with 7 bases between them. The germline gives CDR1 SGDLS, CDR2 YYNGEE. The CDR3 protein is CASSVTPATNEKLFF. In DNA, the CDR3 is TGTGCCAGCAGCGTAACACCCGCAACTAATGAAAAACTGTTTTTT. The full variable domain, completed using reference TRBV9 and TRBJ1-4, is DSGVTQTPKHLITATGQRVTLRCSPRSGDLSVYWYQQSLDQGLQFLIQYYNGEERAKGNILERFSAQQFPDLHSELNLSSLELGDSALYFCASSVTPATNEKLFFGSGTQLSVL.

The V call is TRBV5-8, the J call TRBJ2-7; 7 positions agree with TRBD1. The V gene's germline CDR1 is SGHTS and CDR2 YDEGEE. This CDR3 is 13 amino acids long. Trimming at V came to 4 bases and at J to 6 bases, leaving 7 bases not matched to a gene. Here the CDR3 DNA reads TGTGCCAGCAGCCCCGGGACAGTCCGCGAGCAGTACTTC. Protein sequence: CASSPGTVREQYF.

The chain joins TRBV29-1 to TRBJ2-3; TRBD1 or TRBD2 may be the D gene (5 bases each). Looked up from germline, CDR1 is SQVTM and CDR2 is ANQGSEA. CDR3 length equals 15 residues. Trimming shortened V by 3 bases and J by 1 base, and 14 bases separated the two germline ends. The chain's CDR3 is CSVDGTAAGTDTQYF. CDR3 coding DNA: TGCAGCGTTGATGGGACCGCCGCTGGCACAGATACGCAGTATTTT.

The chain's CDR3 is CASSLARVGTDTQYF. CDR3 DNA sequence: TGCGCCAGCAGCTTGGCTCGAGTTGGCACAGATACGCAGTATTTT. The genes are TRBV5-1 and TRBJ2-3; D is uncertain. Germline CDR1 SGHRS, CDR2 YFSETQ. V lost 0 bases to trimming and J lost 1 base, with 9 bases between them. The CDR3 totals 15 residues.

V and J are TRBV6-5 and TRBJ1-1; D possibly corresponds to TRBD1 (6 bases). The CDR3 consists of 15 residues. Trimming removed 6 bases from V and 1 base from J, with 15 bases in between. From germline, CDR1 is MNHEY and CDR2 SVGAGI. Written as DNA, the CDR3 is TGTGCCAGCAGCCCTCAGGGGAGTGGGAACACTGAAGCTTTCTTT. This encodes CASSPQGSGNTEAFF.

CDR3 residues: CASSVGTGALYEQYF. CDR3 DNA: TGTGCCAGCAGCGTAGGGACAGGGGCCCTCTACGAGCAGTACTTC. The chain joins TRBV9 to TRBJ2-7; 9 bases are a match to TRBD1. From germline, CDR1 is SGDLS and CDR2 YYNGEE. The CDR3 consists of 15 residues. With 0 bases clipped from V and 3 bases from J, the junction kept 4 bases outside the gene matches.

The chain couples TRBV6-6 to TRBJ2-7, with 12 bases lining up with TRBD2. Unmatched junction bases numbered 5, after V lost 6 bases and J lost 2 bases. This CDR3 is built from 15 residues. Germline V CDR1 and CDR2: MNHNY, SVGAGI (reference sequence). The CDR3 protein is CASSQRTSGTYEQYF. In DNA form, the CDR3 reads TGTGCCAGCAGCCAGAGGACTAGCGGGACCTACGAGCAGTACTTC.

The chain uses TRBV7-9 and TRBJ2-7, with 7 bases matching TRBD2. Germline V gene sequence: CDR1 SEHNR, CDR2 FQNEAQ (reference sequence). This CDR3 has 14 residues. V was pared by 7 bases and J by 7 bases, with 13 bases of the junction left unmatched. In nucleotides, the CDR3 is TGTGCCAGCAATTTTAGGGCGGGAGCCAGGGAGCAGTACTTC. As protein: CASNFRAGAREQYF.

CDR3 nucleotides: TGTGCCAGCAGCCTCCCGTCTAGCGGGGGGGCGAATGAGCAGTTCTTC. Its protein is CASSLPSSGGANEQFF. The chain has TRBV5-4 and TRBJ2-1; 12 positions match TRBD2. The length of the CDR3 is 16 residues. Germline V gene data show CDR1 as SGHNT and CDR2 as YYREEE (reference sequence). The V and J ends lost 4 bases and 7 bases, in that order; junction bases with no gene match: 9. The variable domain in full, completed from reference TRBV5-4 and TRBJ2-1, reads ETGVTQSPTHLIKTRGQQVTLRCSSQSGHNTVSWYQQALGQGPQFIFQYYREEENGRGNFPPRFSGLQFPNYSSELNVNALELDDSALYLCASSLPSSGGANEQFFGPGTRLTVL.

V usage is TRBV2 and J usage is TRBJ2-3; 9 positions agree with TRBD2. Germline V gene data show CDR1 as SNHLY and CDR2 as FYNNEI. Trimming removed 6 bases from V and 3 bases from J; junction bases left unmatched: 10. There are 16 residues in the CDR3. The CDR3 DNA reads as TGTGCCAGCAGCCTCCTTAGCGGGAGTACGACAGATACGCAGTATTTT. Translation: CASSLLSGSTTDTQYF.

The V gene is TRBV30, the J gene TRBJ1-1; 8 bases align to TRBD1. Unmatched junction bases numbered 9, after V lost 5 bases and J lost 1 base. The germline gives CDR1 GTSNPN, CDR2 SVGIG (reference sequence). This CDR3 region has 15 residues. DNA for the CDR3: TGTGCCTGGGGGACTCGGACAGGGAAGAACACTGAAGCTTTCTTT. Its protein is CAWGTRTGKNTEAFF.

The genes are TRBV7-2 and TRBJ2-1; D not certain. V gave up 2 bases and J gave up 3 bases, with 8 bases separating them. Germline V gene lookup returns CDR1 SGHTA and CDR2 FQGNSA. This CDR3 is built from 14 residues. The CDR3 DNA reads as TGTGCCAGCAGCTTACTACAGCTCTACAATGAGCAGTTCTTC. Translating gives CASSLLQLYNEQFF.

This clone was observed at least ten times. This CDR3 is also generated by other DNA sequences in the sample. The J gene is TRBJ1-1, the V gene TRBV29-1; 8 nucleotides match TRBD1. Germline lookup yields CDR1 SQVTM and CDR2 ANQGSEA. The CDR3 is 13 residues long. Trimming cost V 7 bases and J 0 bases; bases outside gene matches: 4. The CDR3 bases are TGCAGCGCGCGGACAGGGTTGAACACTGAAGCTTTCTTT. Its protein product is CSARTGLNTEAFF.

The rearrangement joins TRBV18 to TRBJ2-1; 7 bases are a match to TRBD2. This CDR3 comprises 16 residues. The ends lost 1 base at V and 4 bases at J; junction bases unmatched: 7. The V gene's germline CDR1 is KGHSH and CDR2 LQKENI. CDR3 amino acids: CASSPQVSSGYNEQFF. CDR3 nucleotide sequence: TGTGCCAGCTCACCACAGGTGTCTAGCGGATACAATGAGCAGTTCTTC.

This chain links TRBV19 with TRBJ1-2; D is possibly TRBD1 (5 bases). Trimming cost V 5 bases and J 4 bases, with 14 bases left between them. The germline gives CDR1 LNHDA, CDR2 SQIVND (reference sequence). CDR3 length: 14 residues. As DNA, the CDR3 is TGTGCCAGTAGTGAAGGGTCAGGGTCCTATGGCTACACCTTC. Protein: CASSEGSGSYGYTF. Full variable domain (remainder filled in from reference TRBV19 and TRBJ1-2): DGGITQSPKYLFRKEGQNVTLSCEQNLNHDAMYWYRQDPGQGLRLIYYSQIVNDFQKGDIAEGYSVSREKKESFPLTVTSAQKNPTAFYLCASSEGSGSYGYTFGSGTRLTVV.

The sample holds many counts of this clone. The chain recombines TRBV27 with TRBJ1-4, with a tentative D call TRBD1 (5 bases). Germline V gene data show CDR1 as MNHEY and CDR2 as SMNVEV (reference sequence). This CDR3 comprises 15 residues. V was clipped by 2 bases and J by 7 bases, with 14 bases between them. CDR3 sequence reads: CASSLVPGLVEKLFF. The CDR3 bases are TGTGCCAGCAGTTTAGTTCCAGGGTTGGTTGAAAAACTGTTTTTT.

The rearrangement uses TRBV28 and TRBJ1-4; TRBD1 matches 7 bases. CDR3 length: 14 residues. The germline V gene encodes CDR1 MDHEN and CDR2 SYDVKM. Unmatched junction bases numbered 8, after V lost 6 bases and J lost 7 bases. The CDR3 nucleotides read TGTGCCAGCAGCAGACCGACAGGGACTGAAAAACTGTTTTTT. It codes for CASSRPTGTEKLFF.

The rearrangement joins TRBV2 to TRBJ1-2; D is uncertain. The CDR3 has 14 amino acids. Germline V gene sequence: CDR1 SNHLY, CDR2 FYNNEI. The V end lost 5 bases, the J end lost 2 bases, and 12 bases lay between the germline ends. The CDR3 DNA sequence: TGTGCCAGCAGTCCCCTCGGCGGCAACTATGGCTACACCTTC. Its translation is CASSPLGGNYGYTF.

This chain links TRBV11-2 with TRBJ2-7; 10 nucleotides match TRBD2. Per germline, CDR1 SGHAT and CDR2 FQNNGV. The CDR3 runs to 14 residues. Trimming removed 4 bases from V and 6 bases from J; junction bases left unmatched: 6. In nucleotides, the CDR3 is TGTGCCAGCAGCTCCCTAGCGGGAGCCCTCGAGCAGTACTTC. Protein product: CASSSLAGALEQYF.

This rearrangement joins TRBV30 to TRBJ2-1; no clear D gene. Looked up from germline, CDR1 is GTSNPN and CDR2 is SVGIG (reference sequence). V lost 4 bases to trimming and J lost 8 bases, with 21 bases between them. The CDR3 is 15 amino acids. CDR3 in amino acids: CAWTAGALSADEQFF. The DNA of the CDR3 is TGTGCCTGGACGGCAGGAGCCTTGAGCGCCGATGAGCAGTTCTTC.

J is TRBJ2-7 and V is TRBV10-3, with D perhaps given as TRBD1 or TRBD2 (5 bases each). Germline CDR1 ENHRY, CDR2 SYGVKD. The CDR3 length is 13 residues. V lost 4 bases to trimming and J lost 2 bases, with 9 bases between them. In nucleotides, the CDR3 is TGTGCCATCAGTGCCAGGGACCCCTACGAGCAGTACTTC. It yields the protein CAISARDPYEQYF.

The chain employs TRBV7-9 and TRBJ1-1, with D maybe TRBD1 (5 bases). V was cut by 1 base and J by 8 bases, with 14 bases left in between. Per the germline V gene, CDR1 is SEHNR and CDR2 is FQNEAQ (reference sequence). This CDR3 is 14 amino acids long. CDR3 residues: CASSLEDRTPEAFF. CDR3 in DNA: TGTGCCAGCAGCTTAGAGGACCGGACACCCGAAGCTTTCTTT.

The V gene is TRBV4-1, the J gene TRBJ1-5, with D unclear. The germline V gene has CDR1 MGHRA and CDR2 YSYEKL. CDR3 size: 13 residues. Trimming removed 5 bases from V and 2 bases from J, with 7 bases in between. CDR3: CASSDGGNQPQHF. The CDR3 bases are TGCGCCAGCAGCGACGGGGGCAATCAGCCCCAGCATTTT.

V gene TRBV14 combines with J gene TRBJ2-2; maybe TRBD2 (5 bases). Germline CDR1 SGHDN, CDR2 FVKESK. CDR3 length equals 18 residues. Trimming pared 3 bases from V and 4 bases from J, leaving 21 bases between. DNA for the CDR3: TGTGCCAGCAGCCACGGAGGCCTTCCCGAACTGTTCACCGGGGAGCTGTTTTTT. Its translation is CASSHGGLPELFTGELFF.

The genes are TRBV5-6 and TRBJ2-7; D perhaps matches TRBD2 (6 bases). The CDR3 is made up of 11 amino acids. Per the germline V gene, CDR1 is SGHDT and CDR2 is YYEEEE. Trimming took 5 bases from V and 6 from J, leaving 9 bases between them. The CDR3: CASSRRGEQYF. CDR3 sequence (DNA): TGTGCCAGCAGTAGGCGGGGCGAGCAGTACTTC.

This clone was picked up one time. The chain has TRBV30 and TRBJ1-6, with D perhaps TRBD1 (5 bases). The germline V gene has CDR1 GTSNPN and CDR2 SVGIG (reference sequence). This CDR3 has 15 residues. V was pared by 2 bases and J by 6 bases, with 14 bases between. CDR3: CAWSIGRGFNSPLHF. CDR3 in DNA: TGTGCCTGGAGTATCGGCCGGGGCTTTAATTCACCCCTCCACTTT.

The gene calls are TRBV29-1 and TRBJ1-3; D remains ambiguous. Germline loops: CDR1 SQVTM, CDR2 ANQGSEA. CDR3 length: 13 residues. The ends were cut back, 7 bases at V and 2 bases at J, with 12 bases in the middle. This CDR3 is CSASDFAGNTIYF. CDR3 nucleotides: TGCAGCGCCTCTGATTTCGCTGGAAACACCATATATTTT.